One and the same sample provided the 29 T cell receptor beta chains below, sequenced in a study of T cells after yellow fever vaccination. TCRdb passed the 5' RACE reads through MiXCR, listing each CDR3 protein once. The table shows around 400,000 distinct CDR3 sequences, with around a tenth occurring only once. This specimen consisted of PBMCs, obtained on the day of the first yellow fever vaccination. The receptor source for this set is a young man who received the YFV17D yellow fever vaccine.

This clonotype has more than one count but fewer than ten. The gene calls are TRBV5-1 and TRBJ2-7; D uncertain. This CDR3 has 13 residues. Germline CDR1 reads SGHRS; CDR2 reads YFSETQ. Trimming took 4 bases from V and 0 from J, leaving 8 bases between them. The CDR3 region is CASSPESSYEQYF. The CDR3 nucleotides read TGCGCCAGCAGCCCGGAGAGCTCCTACGAGCAGTACTTC.

This clonotype appeared many times. V and J are TRBV5-1 and TRBJ2-2; D remains ambiguous. In germline, CDR1 is SGHRS, CDR2 YFSETQ. V lost 0 bases and J 4 bases, leaving 10 bases between the germline ends. The CDR3 is 15 amino acids. CDR3 loop: CASSLASPSTGELFF. The DNA of the CDR3 is TGCGCCAGCAGCTTGGCGTCACCGAGCACCGGGGAGCTGTTTTTT.

The chain is built from TRBV5-5 and TRBJ1-1; 7 nucleotides line up with TRBD1. The germline V gene has CDR1 SGHKS and CDR2 YYEKEE (reference sequence). The J segment lost 1 base and the V segment lost 6 bases, leaving 6 bases of the junction unmatched. This CDR3 is 14 amino acids long. The CDR3 here is CASITGTANTEAFF. The CDR3 nucleotides read TGTGCCAGCATAACCGGGACAGCGAACACTGAAGCTTTCTTT.

This chain joins TRBV2 and TRBJ2-2; D is unresolved. Germline V lookup: CDR1 SNHLY, CDR2 FYNNEI. The CDR3 has 12 residues. V was shortened by 4 bases and J by 3 bases, with 3 bases between the two germline ends. CDR3 nucleotide sequence: TGTGCCAGCAGTGCAGACACCGGGGAGCTGTTTTTT. It encodes CASSADTGELFF.

This clonotype turned up a few times. The chain recombines TRBV5-6 with TRBJ2-1; D might be TRBD1 (6 bases). The CDR3 extends over 18 amino acids. Trimming stripped 3 bases from V and 1 base from J, with 20 bases between. Germline values: CDR1 SGHDT, CDR2 YYEEEE. This CDR3 reads CASSSLSYRDLSYNEQFF. CDR3 nucleotides: TGTGCCAGCAGCTCCCTCTCCTACAGGGATTTATCCTACAATGAGCAGTTCTTC.

The V call is TRBV6-2 or TRBV6-3, the J call TRBJ1-6, with D unresolved. V gave up 6 bases and J gave up 9 bases, with 18 bases separating them. The length of the CDR3 is 15 residues. Germline CDR1 and CDR2: MNHEY and SVGEGT. This chain's CDR3 is CASSPETRGSSPLHF. CDR3 DNA sequence: TGTGCCAGCAGCCCCGAAACCAGAGGAAGTTCACCCCTCCACTTT.

A few counts support this clonotype. No conserved phenylalanine or tryptophan is present at the end of the CDR3, so a read error is the likely explanation. The limits of the CDR3 on the DNA are not certain, so only TCRdb's listed CDR3 is given. The chain combines TRBV5-1 with TRBJ2-3; TRBD2, the D gene given by the table, was not confirmed from the DNA. The CDR3 is made up of 12 amino acids, end residues included. Per the germline V gene, CDR1 is SGHRS and CDR2 is YFSETQ. The CDR3 is CASSLDGGLADI.

V is TRBV15 and J is TRBJ1-2; no clear D gene. CDR1 is LNHNV, CDR2 YYDKDF, per germline (reference sequence). The germline V and J ends were trimmed by 4 bases and 3 bases, with 12 bases remaining between them. The CDR3 has 14 amino acids. CDR3 DNA: TGTGCCACCAGCAAGGCCAGGCTCGACTATGGCTACACCTTC. The encoded protein is CATSKARLDYGYTF. The whole variable domain, filled in from reference TRBV15 and TRBJ1-2, reads DAMVIQNPRYQVTQFGKPVTLSCSQTLNHNVMYWYQQKSSQAPKLLFHYYDKDFNNEADTPDNFQSRRPNTSFCFLDIRSPGLGDTAMYLCATSKARLDYGYTFGSGTRLTVV.

This clonotype came up a few times. This rearrangement joins TRBV6-5 to TRBJ2-5, with D uncertain. The CDR3 loop spans 14 amino acids. The germline V gene has CDR1 MNHEY and CDR2 SVGAGI. V was shortened by 2 bases and J by 1 base, with 8 bases between the two germline ends. The CDR3 nucleotides are TGTGCCAGCAGTTACGGTGTCGGCCAAGAGACCCAGTACTTC. Its translation is CASSYGVGQETQYF.

This clonotype showed up just once. V usage is TRBV30 and J usage is TRBJ1-6, with 7 bases aligning to TRBD1. The CDR3 length is 15 residues. Germline V gene lookup returns CDR1 GTSNPN and CDR2 SVGIG (reference sequence). With 5 bases clipped from V and 5 bases from J, the junction kept 9 bases outside the gene matches. The CDR3 nucleotides read TGTGCCTGGGTTTACCGGGACAGAAATAATTCACCCCTCCACTTT. Its protein is CAWVYRDRNNSPLHF.

This chain connects TRBV12-3 or TRBV12-4 to TRBJ1-1; D may be TRBD1 (5 bases). The CDR3 has 12 residues. V lost 3 bases and J 11 bases, leaving 13 bases between the germline ends. Here the CDR3 DNA reads TGTGCCAGCAGTTTTCTGACAGCCCAGGCTTTCTTT. It is translated as CASSFLTAQAFF.

This clonotype has a handful of counts. The chain combines TRBV7-3 with TRBJ2-1; D might be TRBD1 (5 bases). The CDR3 totals 13 residues. Germline V gene lookup returns CDR1 SGHTA and CDR2 FQGTGA. Trimming removed 5 bases at V and 5 bases at J, with 10 bases between. The CDR3 spells CASSTTVNNEQFF. DNA of the CDR3: TGTGCCAGCAGCACGACAGTTAACAATGAGCAGTTCTTC.

This clonotype was detected a few times. The chain joins TRBV19 to TRBJ2-7; D assignment may be TRBD1 or TRBD2 (7 bases each). CDR1 is LNHDA, CDR2 SQIVND, per germline (reference sequence). The CDR3 length is 13 residues. V was clipped by 6 bases and J by 1 base, with 10 bases between them. This CDR3 reads CASRQGGSYEQYF. The CDR3 DNA is TGTGCCAGTAGGCAGGGGGGGTCCTACGAGCAGTACTTC.

The chain couples TRBV6-2 or TRBV6-3 to TRBJ1-1, with 7 bases that match TRBD1. V was clipped by 6 bases and J by 1 base; unmatched bases: 5. The CDR3 is 14 residues long. From germline, CDR1 is MNHEY and CDR2 SVGEGT. The CDR3 DNA reads as TGTGCCAGCAGACGACAGGGACCGAACACTGAAGCTTTCTTT. This gives the protein CASRRQGPNTEAFF.

Only a few counts were recorded for this clonotype. The chain employs TRBV7-8 and TRBJ2-7, with TRBD2 identical over 7 bases. Germline V lookup: CDR1 SGHVS, CDR2 FQNEAQ. The CDR3 has 18 residues. Trimming cost V 5 bases and J 2 bases; bases outside gene matches: 18. CDR3 loop: CASSPLPGTREVPYEQYF. The CDR3 nucleotides are TGTGCCAGCAGCCCTTTACCGGGTACCCGGGAGGTGCCCTACGAGCAGTACTTC. The full variable domain, its missing parts supplied by reference TRBV7-8 and TRBJ2-7, is GAGVSQSPRYKVAKRGQDVALRCDPISGHVSLFWYQQALGQGPEFLTYFQNEAQLDKSGLPSDRFFAERPEGSVSTLKIQRTQQEDSAVYLCASSPLPGTREVPYEQYFGPGTRLTVT.

This clonotype was picked up a small number of times. This chain links TRBV12-3 or TRBV12-4 with TRBJ2-5; a weak D match, TRBD2 (5 bases). V was cut by 2 bases and J by 5 bases, with 15 bases left in between. There are 15 residues in the CDR3. The chain's CDR3 is CASSLSSGSGETQYF. CDR3 nucleotides: TGTGCCAGCAGTTTATCCAGTGGGAGTGGGGAGACCCAGTACTTC.

This clonotype occurred a few times. The rearrangement uses TRBV6-5 and TRBJ2-3; 9 nucleotides line up with TRBD2. This CDR3 has 16 residues. Germline assignment: CDR1 MNHEY and CDR2 SVGAGI. Unmatched junction bases numbered 6, after V lost 0 bases and J lost 5 bases. The CDR3 DNA is TGTGCCAGCAGTTACTCGGGCGGGGGGGCTGAAGATACGCAGTATTTT. This translates into CASSYSGGGAEDTQYF.

This clonotype was seen only once. The V and J genes are TRBV20-1 and TRBJ2-7, with D perhaps matching TRBD1 (5 bases). The CDR3 length is 15 residues. The germline V gene has CDR1 DFQATT and CDR2 SNEGSKA (reference sequence). The V end was cut by 6 bases, the J end by 0 bases, with 18 bases between. The CDR3 here is CSATRRTTFSYEQYF. CDR3 nucleotide sequence: TGCAGTGCGACTCGCAGGACAACATTCTCCTACGAGCAGTACTTC.

This clonotype was recorded many times. The chain is built from TRBV5-1 and TRBJ2-2; the D gene is possibly TRBD2 (7 bases). With 0 bases removed from V and 7 bases from J, the gap between germline ends came to 13 bases. Germline lookup yields CDR1 SGHRS and CDR2 YFSETQ. The CDR3 runs 15 residues. CDR3 sequence reads: CASSLVSGGNGELFF. As DNA, the CDR3 is TGCGCCAGCAGCTTGGTGTCGGGGGGCAACGGGGAGCTGTTTTTT.

V and J are TRBV20-1 and TRBJ2-5, with a tentative D call TRBD1 (5 bases). This CDR3 has 14 amino acids. Germline CDR1 DFQATT, CDR2 SNEGSKA (reference sequence). V lost 5 bases and J lost 0, with 13 bases in between. This CDR3 reads CSALTAGYQETQYF. The CDR3 nucleotides read TGCAGTGCTCTGACAGCAGGGTACCAAGAGACCCAGTACTTC.

This chain links TRBV12-3 or TRBV12-4 with TRBJ2-5; TRBD1 matches at 8 bases. The CDR3 is 14 residues long. V shed 6 bases, J shed 5 bases, and the junction held 8 bases outside the gene matches. CDR3 nucleotide sequence: TGTGCCAGCAGACAGGGGGGAGTAGGGGAGACCCAGTACTTC. Translation: CASRQGGVGETQYF.

The chain combines TRBV28 with TRBJ2-1, with TRBD1 as a possible D gene (7 bases). V shed 4 bases and J shed 3 bases, with 16 bases lying between them. The CDR3 extends over 16 amino acids. Germline V gene lookup returns CDR1 MDHEN and CDR2 SYDVKM. The CDR3: CASSSLGGQYYNEQFF. The CDR3 DNA reads as TGTGCCAGCAGTTCGTTGGGGGGACAGTACTACAATGAGCAGTTCTTC.

The rearrangement uses TRBV18 and TRBJ1-4; a possible D gene is TRBD1 (5 bases). There are 13 residues in the CDR3. Trimming took 5 bases from V and 7 from J, leaving 11 bases between them. CDR1 is KGHSH and CDR2 is LQKENI in the germline V gene. The CDR3 DNA follows: TGTGCCAGCTCAGAAGGGACGGCTGAAAAACTGTTTTTT. Amino acid sequence: CASSEGTAEKLFF. The full variable domain, in which reference TRBV18 and TRBJ1-4 provide the parts outside the CDR3, is NAGVMQNPRHLVRRRGQEARLRCSPMKGHSHVYWYRQLPEEGLKFMVYLQKENIIDESGMPKERFSAEFPKEGPSILRIQQVVRGDSAAYFCASSEGTAEKLFFGSGTQLSVL.

CDR3 DNA sequence: TGTGCCAGCAGCTTAGTTGACAGGGGAGACTATGGCTACACCTTC. Encoded protein: CASSLVDRGDYGYTF. The chain couples TRBV7-8 to TRBJ1-2, with 8 bases identical to TRBD1. Germline V gene lookup returns CDR1 SGHVS and CDR2 FQNEAQ. The CDR3 runs to 15 residues. Trimming removed 1 base from V and 3 bases from J; junction bases left unmatched: 4.

This chain joins TRBV5-1 and TRBJ2-3, with D hard to call. Germline values: CDR1 SGHRS, CDR2 YFSETQ. With 0 bases removed from V and 4 bases from J, the gap between germline ends came to 9 bases. The CDR3 consists of 14 residues. The CDR3 nucleotides read TGCGCCAGCAGCTTGGAGGCCTATCCAGATACGCAGTATTTT. Amino acid sequence: CASSLEAYPDTQYF.

This clonotype was seen only a few times. V is TRBV7-9 and J is TRBJ2-5; a possible D gene is TRBD1 (5 bases). The germline V gene has CDR1 SEHNR and CDR2 FQNEAQ (reference sequence). The CDR3 runs to 14 residues. V was trimmed by 5 bases and J by 2 bases, leaving 12 bases between them. CDR3 bases: TGTGCCAGCAGCGAGGCCCAGGGACAAGAGACCCAGTACTTC. This sequence encodes CASSEAQGQETQYF.

Here the CDR3 DNA reads TGTGCCAGCAGCCAAGTTCTGAGGGCCAAAAACATTCAGTACTTC. Protein sequence: CASSQVLRAKNIQYF. The chain carries TRBV7-1 and TRBJ2-4; D remains ambiguous. TRBV7-1 is filed as an ORF, its function uncertain. The CDR3 extends over 15 amino acids. Trimming cost V 5 bases and J 1 base, with 12 bases left between them.

The rearrangement joins TRBV7-9 to TRBJ2-1; no definite D call. Trimming removed 5 bases at V and 7 bases at J, with 15 bases between. This CDR3 has 14 residues. Looked up from germline, CDR1 is SEHNR and CDR2 is FQNEAQ (reference sequence). In DNA, the CDR3 is TGTGCCAGCAGCCCGACCGCTGGTGTAAATGAGCAGTTCTTC. Its translation is CASSPTAGVNEQFF. Supplemented by reference TRBV7-9 and TRBJ2-1, the full variable domain reads DTGVSQNPRHKITKRGQNVTFRCDPISEHNRLYWYRQTLGQGPEFLTYFQNEAQLEKSRLLSDRFSAERPKGSFSTLEIQRTEQGDSAMYLCASSPTAGVNEQFFGPGTRLTVL.

A word on this clonotype: Given a much more abundant clone one base away, this may be a read error. This rearrangement joins TRBV7-2 to TRBJ2-3; the D gene is possibly TRBD2 (6 bases). The germline V gene has CDR1 SGHTA and CDR2 FQGNSA. The CDR3 contains 15 residues. V gave up 2 bases and J gave up 5 bases, with 14 bases separating them. The CDR3 DNA reads TGTGCCAGCAGCTTAATGGAGGGGCGGGGAGATACGCAGTATTTT. It is translated as CASSLMEGRGDTQYF.